This paragraph reports one T cell receptor beta chain. Its target is not known. CD4+ cells yielded CD45RA+ naive and CD45RA-negative memory subsets. This table comes from immunoSEQ multiplex PCR, and its TCRdb copy is limited to in-frame clones, with some not included. The table has around 940,000 clones, around 80% seen once. This sample is drawn from a study of shared clonotypes between healthy human individuals. There are 17 residues in the CDR3. J was trimmed by 0 bases and V by 5 bases; bases with no gene match: 8. The germline V gene encodes CDR1 SGHTA and CDR2 FQGNSA. Study-wide results and caveats: In the sorted subsets, rarefaction showed sequencing was incomplete despite large depth.

This receptor was obtained from a man between 18 and 35 years old in good health. Sequenced sample: memory CD4+ T cells sorted from blood. Subset given: CD45RA-negative fraction. The chain carries TRBV7-2 and TRBJ2-1; 9 bases agree with TRBD2. The CDR3 coding sequence is TGTGCCAGCAGCGTAACGGGACTAGCCAACTCCTACAATGAGCAGTTCTTC. Translation: CASSVTGLANSYNEQFF.